These 15 T cell receptor beta chains share one sample of origin, sequenced in a study of response to subunit inactivated influenza vaccine. TCRdb re-called the RT-PCR reads through MiXCR, storing one row per CDR3 protein. The sample lists about 700,000 distinct CDR3 sequences, approximately 15% occurring once. This specimen consisted of PBMCs from blood, obtained 14 days before vaccination. The source is a man between 50 and 59 years old who received an inactivated influenza vaccine.

V usage is TRBV6-1 and J usage is TRBJ2-7; 8 bases line up with TRBD1. Germline CDR1 is MNHNS and CDR2 is SASEGT. There are 15 residues in the CDR3. Germline trimming cut 5 bases from V and 2 bases from J; bases unmatched to any gene: 8. The CDR3 sequence: CASSRVLTGAYEQYF. The CDR3 DNA follows: TGTGCCAGCAGTAGAGTGCTGACAGGGGCCTACGAGCAGTACTTC.

There are many counts of this clonotype. In DNA, the CDR3 is TGTGCCAGCAGCTCCAATAGCGGAGGGGTGGAGACCCAGTACTTC. Translating gives CASSSNSGGVETQYF. The genes are TRBV11-2 and TRBJ2-5, with D maybe TRBD2 (6 bases). Germline V gives CDR1 SGHAT, CDR2 FQNNGV. This CDR3 contains 15 residues. Trimming shortened V by 4 bases and J by 5 bases, and 17 bases separated the two germline ends.

V gene TRBV18 combines with J gene TRBJ2-1, with TRBD2 matching 12 bases. J lost 2 bases, V lost 1 base, and 3 bases had no gene match. Germline V gene data show CDR1 as KGHSH and CDR2 as LQKENI. This CDR3 comprises 17 residues. The CDR3 DNA reads as TGTGCCAGCTCACCACGAACTAGCGGGAGGACCTACAATGAGCAGTTCTTC. This translates into CASSPRTSGRTYNEQFF.

This clonotype was seen many times. This chain links TRBV3-1 with TRBJ1-5; D is possibly TRBD1 (6 bases). From germline, CDR1 is LGHDT and CDR2 YNNKEL (reference sequence). Trimming left V 8 bases short and J 2 bases short, with 13 bases between. The CDR3 has 14 residues. The CDR3, as DNA: TGTGCCAGCGCCCCAGGGACACGCAATCAGCCCCAGCATTTT. Translated, it gives CASAPGTRNQPQHF.

The rearrangement uses TRBV5-1 and TRBJ2-1, with TRBD2 matching over 14 bases. V was pared by 3 bases and J by 5 bases, with 4 bases of the junction left unmatched. The CDR3 extends over 16 amino acids. Germline CDR1 reads SGHRS; CDR2 reads YFSETQ. The CDR3 loop reads CASSSRLAGGNNEQFF. The CDR3 DNA reads as TGCGCCAGCAGCTCAAGACTAGCGGGAGGGAACAATGAGCAGTTCTTC.

The table lists this clonotype with a few counts. The chain joins TRBV5-5 to TRBJ1-1; no clear D gene. The CDR3 consists of 13 residues. V lost 0 bases and J 4 bases, leaving 7 bases between the germline ends. Germline V gene data show CDR1 as SGHKS and CDR2 as YYEKEE (reference sequence). CDR3 region: CASSLEGITEAFF. CDR3 sequence (DNA): TGTGCCAGCAGCTTGGAAGGGATCACTGAAGCTTTCTTT.

This rearrangement joins TRBV25-1 to TRBJ2-3; the D call may be TRBD1 or TRBD2 (5 bases each). This CDR3 contains 13 residues. Trimming removed 6 bases from V and 3 bases from J, with 10 bases in between. Germline V gene lookup returns CDR1 MGHDK and CDR2 SYGVNS. CDR3 nucleotides: TGTGCCAGCAGGGGGGTTTTAACAGATACGCAGTATTTT. Translated, it gives CASRGVLTDTQYF.

This clonotype was seen a few times. V gene TRBV7-6 combines with J gene TRBJ2-1; tentatively, D is TRBD1 (6 bases). Trimming shortened V by 2 bases and J by 1 base, and 9 bases separated the two germline ends. Germline-derived CDR1 and CDR2 are SGHVS and FNYEAQ. The CDR3 has 15 amino acids. The CDR3 spells CASSLIQGSYNEQFF. The CDR3 region has the DNA TGTGCCAGCAGCTTAATCCAGGGGTCCTACAATGAGCAGTTCTTC.

This chain links TRBV20-1 with TRBJ2-2; no reliable D call. Trimming pared 3 bases from V and 0 bases from J, leaving 5 bases between. This CDR3 comprises 13 residues. Germline V gene data show CDR1 as DFQATT and CDR2 as SNEGSKA (reference sequence). The CDR3 reads CSARNSNTGELFF. The CDR3 DNA reads as TGCAGTGCTAGGAACTCGAACACCGGGGAGCTGTTTTTT.

This clonotype was found a few times. The chain is built from TRBV4-3 and TRBJ2-3; D call uncertain. V was clipped by 0 bases and J by 1 base, with 8 bases between them. Germline values: CDR1 LGHNA, CDR2 YSLEER. The CDR3 is made up of 15 amino acids. The CDR3: CASSQDRLGTDTQYF. CDR3 DNA: TGCGCCAGCAGCCAAGATAGACTGGGCACAGATACGCAGTATTTT.

The chain uses TRBV12-5 and TRBJ2-1; possibly TRBD2 for D (5 bases). Germline CDR1 and CDR2: LGHNT and FRNRAP. The CDR3 spans 14 residues. The V gene lost 6 bases and the J gene lost 6 bases, with 15 bases spanning the gap. The CDR3 nucleotides read TGTGCTAGTGGCCCCACGCTAGCTTCCAATGAGCAGTTCTTC. It specifies CASGPTLASNEQFF. Full variable domain (missing parts from reference TRBV12-5 and TRBJ2-1): DARVTQTPRHKVTEMGQEVTMRCQPILGHNTVFWYRQTMMQGLELLAYFRNRAPLDDSGMPKDRFSAEMPDATLATLKIQPSEPRDSAVYFCASGPTLASNEQFFGPGTRLTVL.

The V gene is TRBV5-5, the J gene TRBJ2-7; 7 bases line up with TRBD2. The CDR3 has 13 amino acids. Per the germline V gene, CDR1 is SGHKS and CDR2 is YYEKEE (reference sequence). V was clipped by 4 bases and J by 7 bases; unmatched bases: 8. The CDR3 region has the DNA TGTGCCAGCAGCCTCCTGACTAGCAATGAGCAGTACTTC. This encodes CASSLLTSNEQYF. Full variable domain (rest looked up from reference TRBV5-5 and TRBJ2-7): DAGVTQSPTHLIKTRGQQVTLRCSPISGHKSVSWYQQVLGQGPQFIFQYYEKEERGRGNFPDRFSARQFPNYSSELNVNALLLGDSALYLCASSLLTSNEQYFGPGTRLTVT.

The chain has TRBV15 and TRBJ1-1; D gene uncertain. Trimming stripped 5 bases from V and 1 base from J, with 17 bases between. The CDR3 is 16 amino acids. Per the germline V gene, CDR1 is LNHNV and CDR2 is YYDKDF (reference sequence). This CDR3 reads CATSPRLGLTNTEAFF. In DNA form, the CDR3 reads TGTGCCACCAGCCCTCGTTTAGGACTTACGAACACTGAAGCTTTCTTT.

A few counts support this clonotype. The chain recombines TRBV4-2 with TRBJ2-5; perhaps D is TRBD1 or TRBD2 (5 bases each). Per germline, CDR1 LGHNA and CDR2 YNFKEQ. CDR3 length: 14 amino acids. The germline V and J ends were trimmed by 3 bases and 0 bases, with 8 bases remaining between them. The CDR3, as DNA: TGTGCCAGCAGCCAGGGACGTAACCAAGAGACCCAGTACTTC. Translating it yields CASSQGRNQETQYF.

This clonotype has only a few counts. The CDR3 region is CATSEDSYTDTQYF. The CDR3 DNA follows: TGTGCCACCAGTGAAGACAGCTACACAGATACGCAGTATTTT. The V gene is TRBV24-1, the J gene TRBJ2-3, with D possibly TRBD1 on 5 matching bases. V was cut by 4 bases and J by 2 bases, with 9 bases left in between. The CDR3 sequence is 14 residues long. Germline V gene data show CDR1 as KGHDR and CDR2 as SFDVKD.